A single sample is the source of the 9 T cell receptor beta chains below, sequenced in a study of cytomegalovirus exposure and HLA in healthy donors. Primers: 60 Vbeta forward and 13 Jbeta reverse. TCRdb keeps only in-frame clones here, not all; method: immunoSEQ multiplex PCR. The sample has 180,000 or so clones; over 75% are singletons. The sequenced sample consisted of PBMCs. These receptors were collected from a man in his fifties in good health and CMV-seropositive.

V and J are TRBV27 and TRBJ1-2; D ambiguous. CDR1 is MNHEY and CDR2 is SMNVEV in the germline V gene (reference sequence). V lost 4 bases and J 4 bases, leaving 13 bases between the germline ends. The CDR3 length is 14 residues. The CDR3 reads CASSSAGGIYGYTF. CDR3 DNA: TGTGCCAGCAGTTCGGCGGGAGGAATCTATGGCTACACCTTC.

V and J are TRBV7-2 and TRBJ2-1; 7 bases are shared with TRBD2. The CDR3 has 13 amino acids. After removal of 2 bases from V and 9 bases from J, the junction contained 4 bases not matched to a gene. Looked up from germline, CDR1 is SGHTA and CDR2 is FQGNSA. This CDR3 is CASSLNSGGEQFF. The CDR3 DNA is TGTGCCAGCAGCTTAAACTCGGGGGGTGAGCAGTTCTTC.

The chain uses TRBV30 and TRBJ1-2; weak D call: TRBD1 (6 bases). The CDR3 runs to 13 residues. V lost 0 bases, J lost 5 bases, and 10 bases lay in between. Germline CDR1 and CDR2: GTSNPN and SVGIG (reference sequence). The CDR3 is CAWSVARGYGYTF. CDR3 in DNA: TGTGCCTGGAGTGTGGCCAGGGGTTATGGCTACACCTTC.

The CDR3: CASSLEDYTEAFF. The CDR3 DNA is TGCGCCAGCAGCTTGGAGGACTACACTGAAGCTTTCTTT. The chain carries TRBV5-1 and TRBJ1-1; D gene uncertain. Germline values: CDR1 SGHRS, CDR2 YFSETQ. The V gene lost 0 bases and the J gene lost 3 bases, with 6 bases spanning the gap. This CDR3 spans 13 amino acids.

The chain links TRBV11-2 to TRBJ1-6; the match to TRBD1 covers 10 bases. Germline V gives CDR1 SGHAT, CDR2 FQNNGV. CDR3 length equals 14 residues. V was pared by 5 bases and J by 7 bases, with 2 bases of the junction left unmatched. CDR3 DNA: TGTGCCAGCAGCAGGGACAGGGGAAATTCACCCCTCCACTTT. This sequence encodes CASSRDRGNSPLHF.

The V call is TRBV28, the J call TRBJ2-5; possible D gene TRBD2, 6 bases. The ends were cut back, 3 bases at V and 11 bases at J, with 22 bases in the middle. CDR3 length: 15 residues. Germline V CDR1 and CDR2: MDHEN, SYDVKM. As DNA, the CDR3 is TGTGCCAGCAGTTTTCAGGGAGAGGTTTATGCGGGACAGTACTTC. Translated, it gives CASSFQGEVYAGQYF.

V and J are TRBV11-3 and TRBJ2-1; 10 positions agree with TRBD1. CDR1 is SGHNT, CDR2 YENEEA, per germline. The CDR3 length is 16 residues. V dropped 2 bases and J dropped 4; count of bases not matched to a gene: 5. The CDR3 DNA reads as TGTGCCAGCAGCTTAATAGCGGGACAGGGGTACAATGAGCAGTTCTTC. Protein product: CASSLIAGQGYNEQFF.

This clone was observed a single time. J is TRBJ2-5 and V is TRBV5-1; 11 bases fit TRBD2. The CDR3 has 17 amino acids. The trim removed 0 bases at V and 2 bases at J, leaving 6 bases unmatched. In germline, CDR1 is SGHRS, CDR2 YFSETQ. CDR3 nucleotides: TGCGCCAGCAGCTTGGCGACTAGCGGGGAGGTACAAGAGACCCAGTACTTC. It translates to CASSLATSGEVQETQYF. The variable domain in full, completed from reference TRBV5-1 and TRBJ2-5, reads KAGVTQTPRYLIKTRGQQVTLSCSPISGHRSVSWYQQTPGQGLQFLFEYFSETQRNKGNFPGRFSGRQFSNSRSEMNVSTLELGDSALYLCASSLATSGEVQETQYFGPGTRLLVL.

The rearrangement uses TRBV7-2 and TRBJ2-5; D is perhaps TRBD1 (6 bases). V was shortened by 5 bases and J by 5 bases, with 18 bases between the two germline ends. From germline, CDR1 is SGHTA and CDR2 FQGNSA. The CDR3 sequence is 15 residues long. The CDR3, as DNA: TGTGCCAGCAGCCCTCAGACAGGCCAGAGGGAGACCCAGTACTTC. This sequence encodes CASSPQTGQRETQYF.